The present entry profiles one T cell receptor (beta chain) with its context. What it binds is unknown. This entry is derived from a study of lymphopenia after photon versus proton radiotherapy. Findings and limits, study-wide: After lymphocyte nadir, photon-treated repertoires showed oligoclonal expansion, especially CD8+ Temra. Proton therapy kept repertoires fairly stable, unlike photons, which gained effector/memory cells. In patients who died, overall survival fell as post-nadir TCR diversity dropped more.

The repertoire was sequenced with immunoSEQ multiplex PCR; TCRdb's copy has only in-frame clones and lacks some. Altogether around 35,000 clones are present, roughly 84% being singletons, with the ten largest covering approximately 2.9%. The source of this sequence is a man aged 50 to 60 with gastric cancer. The source was peripheral blood, collected from a patient treated with photon-based radiotherapy.

The CDR3 region has the DNA TGTGCCAGCACCCTGGGGGGGGCTAACACTGAAGCTTTCTTT. Its protein is CASTLGGANTEAFF. The chain combines TRBV7-9 with TRBJ1-1; D is possibly TRBD1 (6 bases). There are 14 residues in the CDR3. CDR1 and CDR2 from the germline V gene are SEHNR and FQNEAQ (reference sequence). V was clipped by 7 bases and J by 2 bases, with 14 bases between them.